A selection of T cell receptor beta chains follows, all from one sample in a study of CD8+ T cells in alopecia areata. The data were produced by immunoSEQ multiplex PCR, yet TCRdb's version contains in-frame clones alone and is incomplete. The sample carries over 100,000 clones, about three fifths recorded once. The sample was CD8+ T cells sorted from blood, taken at week 24, from a patient treated with tofacitinib. Receptors originate from a human donor with alopecia areata. Both conserved end residues are part of each CDR3. Only some rows state a clone size, as once, few, many or a class for expanded clones.

v_gene	abundance	j_gene	CDR3aa
TRBV4-2	medium-sized	TRBJ2-5	CASSQKTSGGPETQYF
TRBV27	NA	TRBJ2-3	CASSLQVAPASTDTQYF
TRBV15	NA	TRBJ1-2	CATSRDKGGTPYGYTF
TRBV14	once	TRBJ2-6	CASRAAGANVLTF
TRBV4-3	NA	TRBJ2-7	CASSQVGSSPYEQYF
TRBV15	NA	TRBJ2-1	CATSRVRDTFYEQFF
TRBV13	NA	TRBJ2-3	CASSLFPTRNTDTQYF
TRBV19	NA	TRBJ1-1	CASSLSYTEAFF
TRBV27	NA	TRBJ2-7	CASSRTDSYEQYF
TRBV29-1	NA	TRBJ1-2	CSDNHYGYTF
TRBV13	once	TRBJ2-7	CASSLGLQGYEQYF
TRBV6-5	NA	TRBJ1-6	CASSPSGSHRSPLHF
TRBV7-9	NA	TRBJ1-6	CASSLEGARSPLHF
TRBV27	few	TRBJ2-7	CASSTLDRTGSYEQYF
TRBV6-1	NA	TRBJ2-7	CASRSRAPTRYEQYF
TRBV9	once	TRBJ2-5	CASSPGTSGGALETQYF
TRBV15	NA	TRBJ2-2	CATSRVAGTGELFF
TRBV2	NA	TRBJ2-7	CASSEGWQGNYEQYF
TRBV6-5	few	TRBJ2-3	CASSYSAGDTQYF
TRBV27	NA	TRBJ2-6	CASSYGTGSGANVLTF
TRBV2	NA	TRBJ1-1	CASSRDTEAFF
TRBV25-1	NA	TRBJ2-6	CASSSSPGTDSGANVLTF
TRBV10-1	few	TRBJ2-7	CASSESGTEWEQYF
TRBV14	NA	TRBJ2-7	CASRFGHDEQYF
TRBV28	NA	TRBJ2-4	CASTFEGAKNIQYF
TRBV29-1	few	TRBJ2-2	CSVESGPGELFF
TRBV5-1	NA	TRBJ1-1	CASSLGRGRATEAFF
TRBV5-6	NA	TRBJ2-3	CASSPAGGPKDTQYF
TRBV7-3	NA	TRBJ2-1	CASSEDRDRNEQFF